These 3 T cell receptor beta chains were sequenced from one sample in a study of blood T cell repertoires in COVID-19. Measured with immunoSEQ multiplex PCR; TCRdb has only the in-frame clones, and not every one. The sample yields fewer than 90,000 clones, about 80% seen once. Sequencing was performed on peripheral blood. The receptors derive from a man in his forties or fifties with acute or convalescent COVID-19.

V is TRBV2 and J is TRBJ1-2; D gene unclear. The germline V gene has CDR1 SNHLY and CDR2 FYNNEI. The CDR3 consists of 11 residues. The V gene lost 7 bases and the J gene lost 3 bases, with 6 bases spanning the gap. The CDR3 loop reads CASKAHYGYTF. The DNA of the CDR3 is TGTGCCAGCAAAGCCCACTATGGCTACACCTTC. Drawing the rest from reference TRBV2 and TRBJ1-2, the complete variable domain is EPEVTQTPSHQVTQMGQEVILRCVPISNHLYFYWYRQILGQKVEFLVSFYNNEISEKSEIFDDQFSVERPDGSNFTLKIRSTKLEDSAMYFCASKAHYGYTFGSGTRLTVV.

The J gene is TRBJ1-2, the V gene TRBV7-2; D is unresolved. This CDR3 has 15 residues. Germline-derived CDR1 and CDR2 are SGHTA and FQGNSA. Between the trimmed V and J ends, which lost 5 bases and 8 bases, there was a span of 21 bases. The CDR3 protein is CASSPERTSAGGYTF. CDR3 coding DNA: TGTGCCAGCAGCCCAGAGCGTACGTCAGCGGGAGGCTACACCTTC. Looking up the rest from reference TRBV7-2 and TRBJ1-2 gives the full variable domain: GAGVSQSPSNKVTEKGKDVELRCDPISGHTALYWYRQSLGQGLEFLIYFQGNSAPDKSGLPSDRFSAERTGGSVSTLTIQRTQQEDSAVYLCASSPERTSAGGYTFGSGTRLTVV.

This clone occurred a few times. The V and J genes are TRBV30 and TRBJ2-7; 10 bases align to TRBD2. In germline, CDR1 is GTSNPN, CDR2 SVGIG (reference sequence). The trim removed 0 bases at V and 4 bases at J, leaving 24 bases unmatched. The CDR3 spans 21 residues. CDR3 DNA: TGTGCCTGGAGTGTGAGGTTAGCGGGGGGAAATGCGATTTTTAAAGTTTACGAGCAGTACTTC. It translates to CAWSVRLAGGNAIFKVYEQYF. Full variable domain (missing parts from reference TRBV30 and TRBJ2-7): SQTIHQWPATLVQPVGSPLSLECTVEGTSNPNLYWYRQAAGRGLQLLFYSVGIGQISSEVPQNLSASRPQDRQFILSSKKLLLSDSGFYLCAWSVRLAGGNAIFKVYEQYFGPGTRLTVT.